Shown below are 7 T cell receptor beta chains from a single sample sequenced in a study of T cells in Graves' hyperthyroidism and ophthalmopathy. Amplified regions were TCR beta CDR3 sequences from RNA transcripts. The HTBI primer set served for first-round RT-PCR of the TCR CDR3. One entry per CDR3 protein results from TCRdb running MiXCR on the multiplex PCR reads. The data contain about 700,000 distinct CDR3 sequences, 14% of them singletons. The specimen sequenced was blood. The receptors shown here come from a woman aged 18 to 35 with Graves' hyperthyroidism.

The chain has TRBV5-1 and TRBJ2-7; TRBD2 matches 12 bases. The CDR3 covers 16 residues. Germline V gives CDR1 SGHRS, CDR2 YFSETQ. The J segment lost 5 bases and the V segment lost 4 bases, leaving 10 bases of the junction unmatched. The CDR3, as DNA: TGCGCCAGCAGCACGGGACTAGCGGGTCCCATGGACGAGCAGTACTTC. Translating gives CASSTGLAGPMDEQYF.

This clonotype was seen ten or more times. V usage is TRBV15 and J usage is TRBJ2-3; D unresolved. Trimming removed 0 bases from V and 3 bases from J, with 7 bases in between. There are 14 residues in the CDR3. Germline V gives CDR1 LNHNV, CDR2 YYDKDF (reference sequence). The CDR3 sequence: CATSRDRGTDTQYF. CDR3 DNA sequence: TGTGCCACCAGCAGAGATCGAGGTACAGATACGCAGTATTTT. Using reference TRBV15 and TRBJ2-3 for the parts outside the CDR3, the full variable domain is DAMVIQNPRYQVTQFGKPVTLSCSQTLNHNVMYWYQQKSSQAPKLLFHYYDKDFNNEADTPDNFQSRRPNTSFCFLDIRSPGLGDTAMYLCATSRDRGTDTQYFGPGTRLTVL.

This clonotype was recorded at least ten times. This rearrangement joins TRBV7-9 to TRBJ1-2; D is uncertain. The CDR3 totals 13 residues. The V gene lost 4 bases and the J gene lost 6 bases, with 12 bases spanning the gap. Germline V CDR1 and CDR2: SEHNR, FQNEAQ (reference sequence). The CDR3 coding sequence is TGTGCCAGCAGCTATCCACCGGGAAATGGCTACACCTTC. This translates into CASSYPPGNGYTF. Using reference TRBV7-9 and TRBJ1-2 for the parts outside the CDR3, the full variable domain is DTGVSQNPRHKITKRGQNVTFRCDPISEHNRLYWYRQTLGQGPEFLTYFQNEAQLEKSRLLSDRFSAERPKGSFSTLEIQRTEQGDSAMYLCASSYPPGNGYTFGSGTRLTVV.

V gene TRBV9 combines with J gene TRBJ1-2; D not resolved. There are 15 residues in the CDR3. The V and J ends lost 0 bases and 5 bases respectively, with 14 bases between them. Germline V gene sequence: CDR1 SGDLS, CDR2 YYNGEE. CDR3 coding DNA: TGTGCCAGCAGCGTAGGGTCGGCAGCAGGTTATGGCTACACCTTC. Translation gives CASSVGSAAGYGYTF.

The rearrangement uses TRBV7-9 and TRBJ2-7, with a tentative D call TRBD1 (6 bases). The V gene lost 5 bases and the J gene lost 5 bases, with 22 bases spanning the gap. CDR3 length: 16 amino acids. Germline V gene sequence: CDR1 SEHNR, CDR2 FQNEAQ (reference sequence). The CDR3 bases are TGTGCCAGCAGCCAATCCCACAGGGCAGGTATCGACGAGCAGTACTTC. It encodes CASSQSHRAGIDEQYF. The variable domain in full, completed from reference TRBV7-9 and TRBJ2-7, reads DTGVSQNPRHKITKRGQNVTFRCDPISEHNRLYWYRQTLGQGPEFLTYFQNEAQLEKSRLLSDRFSAERPKGSFSTLEIQRTEQGDSAMYLCASSQSHRAGIDEQYFGPGTRLTVT.

There are many counts of this clonotype. The gene calls are TRBV7-6 and TRBJ2-1; no definite D call. Germline V gives CDR1 SGHVS, CDR2 FNYEAQ. The CDR3 covers 16 residues. Trimming stripped 5 bases from V and 8 bases from J, with 22 bases between. The CDR3 is CASSRLIGSAADEQFF. The CDR3 coding sequence is TGTGCCAGCAGCCGTCTCATCGGATCCGCGGCAGATGAGCAGTTCTTC.

V and J are TRBV12-3 or TRBV12-4 and TRBJ2-2; unclear D gene. There are 14 residues in the CDR3. Between the trimmed V and J ends, which lost 10 bases and 4 bases, there was a span of 16 bases. The CDR3 sequence: CAISPISSTGELFF. The CDR3 coding sequence is TGTGCCATCTCACCCATATCGAGCACCGGGGAGCTGTTTTTT.